These 21 T cell receptor beta chains were all obtained from the same sample, sequenced in a study of post-analysis software for immune sequencing data. Study-level points and caveats: Controls showed lower frequencies than patients for several TRBV segments, and TRBV5-6, TRBV5-1 and TRBV20-1 were among these.

Each TCR beta cDNA library carried unique molecular identifiers. TCRdb processed the PCR reads anew with MiXCR; each CDR3 protein has one entry. This sample carries about 820,000 distinct CDR3 sequences, roughly 50% of them seen once, and the ten largest clones take approximately 4.5%. Their specific antigens are unknown. The sample was blood. Receptor source: a girl aged 5-17 years with multiple sclerosis.

A few counts support this clonotype. The chain links TRBV11-2 to TRBJ2-1, with TRBD2 matching 10 bases. The CDR3 is 15 amino acids. Looked up from germline, CDR1 is SGHAT and CDR2 is FQNNGV. V trimming: 5 bases; J trimming: 7 bases; junction bases outside the gene matches: 8. The chain's CDR3 is CASSISGRAGNEQFF. As DNA, the CDR3 is TGTGCCAGCAGCATCAGCGGGAGGGCCGGGAATGAGCAGTTCTTC.

The chain is built from TRBV7-7 and TRBJ2-5; 11 bases are a match to TRBD2. This CDR3 region has 15 residues. From germline, CDR1 is SSHAT and CDR2 FNYEAQ (reference sequence). The trim removed 5 bases at V and 5 bases at J, leaving 7 bases unmatched. The CDR3 is CASSVSGGACETQYF. Here the CDR3 DNA reads TGTGCCAGCAGCGTTAGCGGGGGGGCCTGTGAGACCCAGTACTTC. Complete variable domain (other parts from reference TRBV7-7 and TRBJ2-5): GAGVSQSPRYKVTKRGQDVTLRCDPISSHATLYWYQQALGQGPEFLTYFNYEAQPDKSGLPSDRFSAERPEGSISTLTIQRTEQRDSAMYRCASSVSGGACETQYFGPGTRLLVL.

V is TRBV3-1 and J is TRBJ2-7, with D tentatively TRBD1 (5 bases). The CDR3 totals 14 residues. Per the germline V gene, CDR1 is LGHDT and CDR2 is YNNKEL (reference sequence). Between the trimmed V and J ends, which lost 3 bases and 2 bases, there was a span of 11 bases. The CDR3 nucleotides read TGTGCCAGCAGCCACAGGGTGGCGGCCTACGAGCAGTACTTC. This gives the protein CASSHRVAAYEQYF.

This clonotype was seen a handful of times. V gene TRBV5-1 combines with J gene TRBJ1-2; 7 bases are a match to TRBD1. Looked up from germline, CDR1 is SGHRS and CDR2 is YFSETQ. This CDR3 spans 14 amino acids. J was trimmed by 3 bases and V by 4 bases; bases with no gene match: 6. CDR3: CASSPGTAHYGYTF. The CDR3 region has the DNA TGCGCCAGCAGCCCGGGGACAGCCCACTATGGCTACACCTTC. The full variable domain, with the rest looked up from reference TRBV5-1 and TRBJ1-2, is KAGVTQTPRYLIKTRGQQVTLSCSPISGHRSVSWYQQTPGQGLQFLFEYFSETQRNKGNFPGRFSGRQFSNSRSEMNVSTLELGDSALYLCASSPGTAHYGYTFGSGTRLTVV.

The J gene is TRBJ2-1, the V gene TRBV5-1, with TRBD2 matching 9 bases. CDR1 SGHRS and CDR2 YFSETQ come from the germline V gene. This CDR3 spans 16 amino acids. The junction had 10 bases not matched to a gene; V was cut back by 1 base and J by 8 bases. CDR3 protein: CASSLKAGGVGDEQFF. CDR3 in DNA: TGCGCCAGCAGCTTGAAAGCGGGAGGTGTCGGAGATGAGCAGTTCTTC.

V and J are TRBV29-1 and TRBJ2-1, with D maybe TRBD2 (6 bases). CDR3 length equals 15 residues. The germline V gene encodes CDR1 SQVTM and CDR2 ANQGSEA. V lost 7 bases to trimming and J lost 5 bases, with 21 bases between them. Here the CDR3 DNA reads TGCAGCGCCCGTAACAGGCCCGGGGGTAACAATGAGCAGTTCTTC. Its protein product is CSARNRPGGNNEQFF.

This clonotype was recorded only once. The CDR3 loop is CASSFWVSTEAFF. As DNA, the CDR3 is TGTGCCAGCAGTTTTTGGGTGAGCACTGAAGCTTTCTTT. The chain couples TRBV12-3 or TRBV12-4 to TRBJ1-1; D not certain. Between the trimmed V and J ends, which lost 3 bases and 4 bases, there was a span of 9 bases. The CDR3 length is 13 residues.

J is TRBJ1-6 and V is TRBV12-3 or TRBV12-4, with no clear D. CDR3 length equals 15 residues. The V gene lost 3 bases and the J gene lost 0 bases, with 6 bases spanning the gap. This CDR3 is CASSLLGSYNSPLHF. The CDR3 DNA is TGTGCCAGCAGTTTGCTAGGCTCCTATAATTCACCCCTCCACTTT.

This chain connects TRBV7-2 to TRBJ1-2, with 8 bases fitting TRBD1. The germline CDR1 and CDR2 sequences are SGHTA and FQGNSA. The CDR3 contains 15 residues. V shed 4 bases, J shed 7 bases, and the junction held 11 bases outside the gene matches. Here the CDR3 reads CASSYRTGTSGGYTF. CDR3 bases: TGTGCCAGCAGCTACCGGACAGGGACGTCAGGTGGCTACACCTTC.

This clonotype was seen a few times. The J gene is TRBJ2-1, the V gene TRBV6-5; 7 bases fit TRBD1. J was trimmed by 1 base and V by 5 bases; bases with no gene match: 2. This CDR3 is 14 amino acids long. CDR1 is MNHEY and CDR2 is SVGAGI in the germline V gene. This CDR3 is CASSTGQSYNEQFF. The CDR3 DNA sequence: TGTGCCAGCAGTACGGGACAGTCCTACAATGAGCAGTTCTTC.

This clonotype occurred a few times. This chain joins TRBV4-1 and TRBJ2-1; D call uncertain. The V gene's germline CDR1 is MGHRA and CDR2 YSYEKL. This CDR3 has 11 amino acids. Deletions cut 3 bases from V and 10 bases from J, with 7 bases between. CDR3 in DNA: TGCGCCAGCAGCCACCAGTTCGAGCAGTTCTTC. It encodes CASSHQFEQFF.

This clonotype was counted only a few times. This sequence joins TRBV5-6 and TRBJ2-7, with 7 nucleotides matching TRBD1. Trimming removed 5 bases from V and 0 bases from J; junction bases left unmatched: 5. Germline V gene lookup returns CDR1 SGHDT and CDR2 YYEEEE. The CDR3 totals 14 residues. This chain's CDR3 is CASRGTADSYEQYF. In nucleotides, the CDR3 is TGTGCCAGCAGAGGGACAGCTGACTCCTACGAGCAGTACTTC.

This clonotype was counted between two and nine times. V is TRBV20-1 and J is TRBJ2-7; 8 bases line up with TRBD1. CDR3 length: 13 residues. CDR1 is DFQATT, CDR2 SNEGSKA, per germline (reference sequence). With 6 bases clipped from V and 2 bases from J, the junction kept 6 bases outside the gene matches. For the CDR3, the DNA is TGCAGTGCCGACAGGGGAAGGGCCTACGAGCAGTACTTC. As protein: CSADRGRAYEQYF.

This clonotype was picked up a small number of times. The V gene is TRBV9, the J gene TRBJ2-1, with TRBD2 identical over 9 bases. V trimming: 2 bases; J trimming: 5 bases; junction bases outside the gene matches: 14. The CDR3 length is 18 residues. Germline CDR1 and CDR2: SGDLS and YYNGEE. The CDR3 loop reads CASSVDSGGRFINNEQFF. The DNA for the CDR3 is TGTGCCAGCAGCGTCGATAGCGGGGGCCGTTTCATCAACAATGAGCAGTTCTTC.

There are a few counts of this clonotype. The V call is TRBV5-5, the J call TRBJ2-3, with 8 bases matching TRBD2. The CDR3 runs 16 residues. Germline values: CDR1 SGHKS, CDR2 YYEKEE (reference sequence). V lost 4 bases to trimming and J lost 5 bases; unmatched junction nucleotides: 12. The CDR3 DNA sequence: TGTGCCAGCAGCCTAAGCCCGGGGGGGCCTCAAGATACGCAGTATTTT. It codes for CASSLSPGGPQDTQYF.

This clonotype was observed a few times. The chain links TRBV14 to TRBJ2-1, with 7 bases lining up with TRBD2. The J segment lost 9 bases and the V segment lost 1 base, leaving 3 bases of the junction unmatched. This CDR3 has 13 amino acids. Germline lookup yields CDR1 SGHDN and CDR2 FVKESK. CDR3 loop: CASSQVTGGEQFF. CDR3 bases: TGTGCCAGCAGCCAAGTCACGGGAGGTGAGCAGTTCTTC.

CDR3 bases: TGTGCCAGCAGCTTAGGGAGAACTAGCGGGAGGGCCCAGCCCTACGAGCAGTACTTC. Its translation is CASSLGRTSGRAQPYEQYF. The chain carries TRBV7-9 and TRBJ2-7; 13 bases line up with TRBD2. CDR3 length: 19 amino acids. After removal of 1 base from V and 2 bases from J, the junction contained 11 bases not matched to a gene. CDR1 SEHNR and CDR2 FQNEAQ come from the germline V gene (reference sequence).

The chain employs TRBV5-1 and TRBJ2-7, with 9 bases fitting TRBD2. The CDR3 is 17 amino acids. Germline CDR1 is SGHRS and CDR2 is YFSETQ. The ends lost 4 bases at V and 4 bases at J; junction bases unmatched: 15. The CDR3 DNA reads as TGCGCCAGCAGCCCCACGCATATTAGCGGGAGATCATACGAGCAGTACTTC. Translated, it gives CASSPTHISGRSYEQYF.

The chain has TRBV20-1 and TRBJ2-6, with TRBD2 identical over 11 bases. From germline, CDR1 is DFQATT and CDR2 SNEGSKA (reference sequence). The CDR3 totals 19 residues. V dropped 1 base and J dropped 2; count of bases not matched to a gene: 10. This chain's CDR3 is CSARAQTSGAPPGANVLTF. The CDR3 DNA sequence: TGCAGTGCTAGAGCCCAGACTAGCGGGGCCCCCCCTGGGGCCAACGTCCTGACTTTC.

The J gene is TRBJ2-1, the V gene TRBV5-1; 9 nucleotides line up with TRBD1. V lost 7 bases and J lost 9; bases outside the gene matches: 11. This CDR3 has 14 amino acids. The germline V gene encodes CDR1 SGHRS and CDR2 YFSETQ. CDR3 in amino acids: CASRTGTGHGEQFF. CDR3 in DNA: TGCGCCAGCCGAACCGGGACAGGGCATGGTGAGCAGTTCTTC. The whole variable domain, remainder taken from reference TRBV5-1 and TRBJ2-1, is KAGVTQTPRYLIKTRGQQVTLSCSPISGHRSVSWYQQTPGQGLQFLFEYFSETQRNKGNFPGRFSGRQFSNSRSEMNVSTLELGDSALYLCASRTGTGHGEQFFGPGTRLTVL.

A few counts support this clonotype. This sequence joins TRBV20-1 and TRBJ2-1; possibly TRBD1 for D (5 bases). This CDR3 comprises 13 residues. The germline V gene has CDR1 DFQATT and CDR2 SNEGSKA (reference sequence). Trimming removed 6 bases from V and 5 bases from J, with 14 bases in between. CDR3 amino acids: CSAFGADHNEQFF. The CDR3 nucleotides are TGCAGTGCCTTTGGGGCGGACCACAATGAGCAGTTCTTC.